The entry that follows covers one T cell receptor (beta chain) sequence. Its antigen is not known. The CDR3 totals 13 residues. V dropped 7 bases and J dropped 7 bases, with 16 bases sitting between them. The germline gives CDR1 SGHTA, CDR2 FQGNSA. These data are taken from a study of identical twins. In TCRdb, the 5' RACE reads were re-called with MiXCR into one record per CDR3 protein. Here the sample spans hundreds of thousands of distinct CDR3 sequences, 18% being singletons. Everyone who gave samples was a healthy Caucasian. General observations from the study: Twins' excess sharing was less marked for out-of-frame beta sequences.

These data were also filed under a second study, of T cells expressing NK-cell markers. Per that study: The TCR beta repertoires were obtained from sorted CD3+CD56+NKG2C+, CD3+CD56+NKG2C- and CD3+CD56-NKG2C+ T cells.

This clonotype was obtained from a woman between 18 and 30 years old in good health. The sequencing input was PBMCs. The chain joins TRBV7-2 to TRBJ1-2; D is uncertain. CDR3 nucleotides: TGTGCCAGCACCACAGCTTCTAAGGGTGGCTACACCTTC. The encoded protein is CASTTASKGGYTF.